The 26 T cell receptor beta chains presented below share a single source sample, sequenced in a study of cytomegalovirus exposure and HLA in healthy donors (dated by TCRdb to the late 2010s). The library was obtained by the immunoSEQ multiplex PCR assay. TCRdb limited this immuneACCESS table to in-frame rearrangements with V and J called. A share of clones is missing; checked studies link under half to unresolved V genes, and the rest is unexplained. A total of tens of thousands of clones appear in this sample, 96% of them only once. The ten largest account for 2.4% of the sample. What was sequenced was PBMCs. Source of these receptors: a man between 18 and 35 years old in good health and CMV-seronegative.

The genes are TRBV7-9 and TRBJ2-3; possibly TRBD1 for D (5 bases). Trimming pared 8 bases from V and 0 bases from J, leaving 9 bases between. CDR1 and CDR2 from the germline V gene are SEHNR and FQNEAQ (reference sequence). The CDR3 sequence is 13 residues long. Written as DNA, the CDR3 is TGTGCCAGCTTTGACAGCAGCACAGATACGCAGTATTTT. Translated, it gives CASFDSSTDTQYF.

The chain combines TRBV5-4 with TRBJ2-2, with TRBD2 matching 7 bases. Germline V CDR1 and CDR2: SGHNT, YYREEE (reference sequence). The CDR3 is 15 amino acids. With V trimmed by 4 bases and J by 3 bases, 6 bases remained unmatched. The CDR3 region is CASSPRGGDTGELFF. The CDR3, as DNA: TGTGCCAGCAGCCCTCGGGGAGGGGACACCGGGGAGCTGTTTTTT.

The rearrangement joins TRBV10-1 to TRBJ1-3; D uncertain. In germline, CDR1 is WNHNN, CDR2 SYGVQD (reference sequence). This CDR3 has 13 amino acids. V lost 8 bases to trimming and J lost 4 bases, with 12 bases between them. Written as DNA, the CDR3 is TGCGCCAGCTCTCGAGATCGGGGAAACACCATATATTTT. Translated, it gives CASSRDRGNTIYF.

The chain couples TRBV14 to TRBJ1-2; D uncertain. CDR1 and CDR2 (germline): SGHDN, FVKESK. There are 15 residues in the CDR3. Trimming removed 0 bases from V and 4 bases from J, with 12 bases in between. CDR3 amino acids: CASSQDPEAVYGYTF. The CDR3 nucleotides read TGTGCCAGCAGCCAAGACCCCGAGGCAGTCTATGGCTACACCTTC. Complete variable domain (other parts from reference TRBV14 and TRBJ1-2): EAGVTQFPSHSVIEKGQTVTLRCDPISGHDNLYWYRRVMGKEIKFLLHFVKESKQDESGMPNNRFLAERTGGTYSTLKVQPAELEDSGVYFCASSQDPEAVYGYTFGSGTRLTVV.

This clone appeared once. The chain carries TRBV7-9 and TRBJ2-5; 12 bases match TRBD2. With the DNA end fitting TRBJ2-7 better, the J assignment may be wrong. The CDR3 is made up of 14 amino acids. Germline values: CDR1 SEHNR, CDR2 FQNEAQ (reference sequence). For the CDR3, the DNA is TGTGCCAGCAGCTCTTGGACTAGCGGGACCGAGCAGTACTTC. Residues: CASSSWTSGTEQYF.

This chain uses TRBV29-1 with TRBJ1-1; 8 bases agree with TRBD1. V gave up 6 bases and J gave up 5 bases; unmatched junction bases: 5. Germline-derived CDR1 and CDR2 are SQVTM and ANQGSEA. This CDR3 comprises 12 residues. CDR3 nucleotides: TGCAGCGTATACAGGGGGGGGACTGAAGCTTTCTTT. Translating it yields CSVYRGGTEAFF.

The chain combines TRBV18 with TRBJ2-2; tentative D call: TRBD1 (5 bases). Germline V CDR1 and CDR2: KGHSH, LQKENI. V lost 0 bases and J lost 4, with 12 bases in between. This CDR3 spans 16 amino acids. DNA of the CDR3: TGTGCCAGCTCACCACCACTTCAGGGTGCCACCGGGGAGCTGTTTTTT. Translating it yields CASSPPLQGATGELFF. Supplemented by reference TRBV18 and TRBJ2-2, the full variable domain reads NAGVMQNPRHLVRRRGQEARLRCSPMKGHSHVYWYRQLPEEGLKFMVYLQKENIIDESGMPKERFSAEFPKEGPSILRIQQVVRGDSAAYFCASSPPLQGATGELFFGEGSRLTVL.

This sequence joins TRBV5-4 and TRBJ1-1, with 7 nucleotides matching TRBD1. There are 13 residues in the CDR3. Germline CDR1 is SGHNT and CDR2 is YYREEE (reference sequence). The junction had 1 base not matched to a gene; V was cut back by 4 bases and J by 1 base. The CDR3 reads CASSRQGNTEAFF. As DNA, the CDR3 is TGTGCCAGCAGCAGACAGGGGAACACTGAAGCTTTCTTT.

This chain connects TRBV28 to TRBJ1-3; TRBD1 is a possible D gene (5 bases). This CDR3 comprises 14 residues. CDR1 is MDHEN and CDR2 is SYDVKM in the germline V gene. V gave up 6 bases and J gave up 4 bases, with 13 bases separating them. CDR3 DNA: TGTGCCAGCAGCCTTGGGGGGATCGGAAACACCATATATTTT. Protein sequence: CASSLGGIGNTIYF.

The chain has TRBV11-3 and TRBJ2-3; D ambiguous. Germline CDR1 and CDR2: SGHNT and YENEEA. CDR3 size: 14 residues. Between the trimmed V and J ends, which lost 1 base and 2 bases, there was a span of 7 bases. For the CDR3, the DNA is TGTGCCAGCAGCTTAGGGCAGGTCACAGATACGCAGTATTTT. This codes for CASSLGQVTDTQYF.

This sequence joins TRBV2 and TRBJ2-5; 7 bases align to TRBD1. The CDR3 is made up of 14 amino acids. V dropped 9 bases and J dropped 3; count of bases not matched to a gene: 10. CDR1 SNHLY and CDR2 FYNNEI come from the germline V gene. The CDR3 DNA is TGTGCCAGACTATCCCGGGACAGTAAAGAGACCCAGTACTTC. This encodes CARLSRDSKETQYF.

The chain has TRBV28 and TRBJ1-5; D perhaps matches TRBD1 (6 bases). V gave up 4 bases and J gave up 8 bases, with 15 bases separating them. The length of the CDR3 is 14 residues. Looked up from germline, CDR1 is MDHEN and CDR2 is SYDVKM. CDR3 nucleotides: TGTGCCAGCAGTTCAGGACAGCTGGTGGAGCCCCAGCATTTT. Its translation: CASSSGQLVEPQHF.

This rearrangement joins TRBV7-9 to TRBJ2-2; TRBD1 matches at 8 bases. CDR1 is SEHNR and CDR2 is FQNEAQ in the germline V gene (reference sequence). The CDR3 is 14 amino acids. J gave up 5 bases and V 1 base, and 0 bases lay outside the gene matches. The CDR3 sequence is CASSLGQGTGELFF. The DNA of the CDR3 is TGTGCCAGCAGCTTAGGACAGGGGACCGGGGAGCTGTTTTTT.

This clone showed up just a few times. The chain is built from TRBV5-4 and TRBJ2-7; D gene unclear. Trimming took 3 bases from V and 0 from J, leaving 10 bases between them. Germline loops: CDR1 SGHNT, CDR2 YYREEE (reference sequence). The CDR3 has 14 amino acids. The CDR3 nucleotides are TGTGCCAGCAGCTATCGCGGAAGCTCCTACGAGCAGTACTTC. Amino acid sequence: CASSYRGSSYEQYF.

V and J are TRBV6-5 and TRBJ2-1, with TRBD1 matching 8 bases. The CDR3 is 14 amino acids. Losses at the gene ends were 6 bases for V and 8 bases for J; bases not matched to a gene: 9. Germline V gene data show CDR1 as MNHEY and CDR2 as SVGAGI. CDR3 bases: TGTGCCAGCAGGCGGCAGGGGGCCGGCGATGAGCAGTTCTTC. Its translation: CASRRQGAGDEQFF.

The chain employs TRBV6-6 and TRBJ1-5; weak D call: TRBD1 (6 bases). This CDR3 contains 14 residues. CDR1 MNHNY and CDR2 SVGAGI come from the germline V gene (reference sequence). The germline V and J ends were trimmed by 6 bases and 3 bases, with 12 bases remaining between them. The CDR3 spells CASRSQGNNQPQHF. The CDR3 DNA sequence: TGTGCCAGCAGGTCCCAGGGGAACAATCAGCCCCAGCATTTT.

The CDR3 DNA follows: TGCAGCGTTGTAGGGACAGGGTATACTACAGATACGCAGTATTTT. It translates to CSVVGTGYTTDTQYF. V usage is TRBV29-1 and J usage is TRBJ2-3; TRBD1 agrees at 9 bases. CDR1 SQVTM and CDR2 ANQGSEA come from the germline V gene. V shed 4 bases and J 3 bases; nucleotides not matched to a gene: 8. The CDR3 is 15 residues long.

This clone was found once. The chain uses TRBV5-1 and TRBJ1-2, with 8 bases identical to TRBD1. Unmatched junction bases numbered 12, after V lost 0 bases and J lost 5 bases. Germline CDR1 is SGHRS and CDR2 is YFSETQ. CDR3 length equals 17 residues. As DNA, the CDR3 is TGCGCCAGCAGCTTGGGATTTCAAACAGGGGGGGAATATGGCTACACCTTC. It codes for CASSLGFQTGGEYGYTF.

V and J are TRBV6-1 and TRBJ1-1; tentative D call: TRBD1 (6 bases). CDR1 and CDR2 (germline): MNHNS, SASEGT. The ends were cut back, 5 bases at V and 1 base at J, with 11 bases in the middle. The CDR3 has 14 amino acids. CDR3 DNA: TGTGCCAGCAGTCTCAGGACAGAGAACACTGAAGCTTTCTTT. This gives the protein CASSLRTENTEAFF.

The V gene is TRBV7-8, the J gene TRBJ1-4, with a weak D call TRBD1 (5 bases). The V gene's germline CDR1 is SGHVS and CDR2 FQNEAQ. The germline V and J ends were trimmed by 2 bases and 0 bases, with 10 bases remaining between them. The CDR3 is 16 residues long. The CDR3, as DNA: TGTGCCAGCAGCTTACGGGGGGGTGCAACTAATGAAAAACTGTTTTTT. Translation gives CASSLRGGATNEKLFF.

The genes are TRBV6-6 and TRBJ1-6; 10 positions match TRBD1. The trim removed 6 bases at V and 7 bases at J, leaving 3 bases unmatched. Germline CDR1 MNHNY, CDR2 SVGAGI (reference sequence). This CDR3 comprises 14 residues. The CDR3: CASRQGQGNSPLHF. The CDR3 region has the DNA TGTGCCAGCAGACAGGGACAGGGGAATTCACCCCTCCACTTT.

The CDR3: CASSPFGQGLDTQYF. The CDR3 nucleotides are TGTGCCAGCAGTCCTTTCGGACAGGGATTAGATACGCAGTATTTT. The V call is TRBV25-1, the J call TRBJ2-3, with 8 bases that match TRBD1. The CDR3 covers 15 residues. The germline V gene encodes CDR1 MGHDK and CDR2 SYGVNS. V was clipped by 5 bases and J by 5 bases; unmatched bases: 9.

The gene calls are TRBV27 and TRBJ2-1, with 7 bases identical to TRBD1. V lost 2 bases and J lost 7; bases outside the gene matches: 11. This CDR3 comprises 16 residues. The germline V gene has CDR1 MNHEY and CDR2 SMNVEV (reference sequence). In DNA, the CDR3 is TGTGCCAGCAGTTTAAAGGGGGCCAGACTCAGGAATGAGCAGTTCTTC. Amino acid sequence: CASSLKGARLRNEQFF.

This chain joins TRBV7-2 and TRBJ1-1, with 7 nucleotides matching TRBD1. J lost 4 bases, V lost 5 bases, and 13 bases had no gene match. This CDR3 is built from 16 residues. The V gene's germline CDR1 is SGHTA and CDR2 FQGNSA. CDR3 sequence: CASSHNRGLGGTEAFF. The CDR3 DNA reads TGTGCCAGCAGCCATAACAGGGGTTTGGGGGGCACTGAAGCTTTCTTT.

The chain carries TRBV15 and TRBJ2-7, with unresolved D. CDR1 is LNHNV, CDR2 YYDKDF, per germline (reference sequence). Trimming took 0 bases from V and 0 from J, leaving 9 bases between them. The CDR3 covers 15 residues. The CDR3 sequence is CATSRDLVSSYEQYF. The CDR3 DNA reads TGTGCCACCAGCAGAGATCTTGTCAGCTCCTACGAGCAGTACTTC.

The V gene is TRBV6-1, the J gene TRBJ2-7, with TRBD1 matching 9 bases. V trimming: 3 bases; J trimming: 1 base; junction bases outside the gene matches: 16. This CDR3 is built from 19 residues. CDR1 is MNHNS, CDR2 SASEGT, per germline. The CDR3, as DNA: TGTGCCAGCAGTGATGGGGAACAGGGGGCGTATCTTTTTTCCTACGAGCAGTACTTC. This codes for CASSDGEQGAYLFSYEQYF.